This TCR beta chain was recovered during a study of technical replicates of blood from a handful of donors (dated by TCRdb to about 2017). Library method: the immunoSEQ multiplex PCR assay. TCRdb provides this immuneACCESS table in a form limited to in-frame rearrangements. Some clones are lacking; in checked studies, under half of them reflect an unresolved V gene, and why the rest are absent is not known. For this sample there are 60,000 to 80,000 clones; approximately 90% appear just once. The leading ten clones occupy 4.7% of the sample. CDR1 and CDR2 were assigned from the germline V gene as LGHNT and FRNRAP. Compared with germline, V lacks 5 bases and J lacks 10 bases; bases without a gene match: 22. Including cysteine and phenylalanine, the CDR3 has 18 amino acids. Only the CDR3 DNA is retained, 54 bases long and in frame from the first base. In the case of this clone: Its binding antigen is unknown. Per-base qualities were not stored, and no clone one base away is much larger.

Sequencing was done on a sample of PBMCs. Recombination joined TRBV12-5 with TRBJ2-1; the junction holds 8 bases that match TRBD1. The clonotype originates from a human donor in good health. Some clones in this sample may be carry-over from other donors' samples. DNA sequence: TGTGCTAGTGGTCCCGCGGACAGGGCATTAGCTAAGTCTTCCGAGCAGTTCTTC. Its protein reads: CASGPADRALAKSSEQFF. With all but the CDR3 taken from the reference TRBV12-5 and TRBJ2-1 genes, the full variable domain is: DARVTQTPRHKVTEMGQEVTMRCQPILGHNTVFWYRQTMMQGLELLAYFRNRAPLDDSGMPKDRFSAEMPDATLATLKIQPSEPRDSAVYFCASGPADRALAKSSEQFFGPGTRLTVL.